This TCR beta chain was identified in a study of early T cells in non-severe SARS-CoV-2 infection. As for the study in general: Investigators sequenced bulk RNA drawn from unsorted whole blood, and chains remained unpaired.

With V trimmed by 0 bases and J by 6 bases, 2 bases remained unmatched. In germline, CDR1 is SGHRS, CDR2 YFSETQ. The CDR3 runs 16 residues. Individual cDNA molecules carried attached unique molecular identifiers. TCRdb redid the calling of the 5' RACE reads with MiXCR, one entry per CDR3 protein. The table shows fewer than 120,000 distinct CDR3 sequences, with about 12% occurring only once. This chain uses TRBV5-1 with TRBJ1-6; 11 bases are shared with TRBD1. The source was whole blood, collected at baseline. The receptor's source is an adult who was a healthcare worker with PCR-confirmed SARS-CoV-2 infection or an uninfected control (not recorded which). In DNA, the CDR3 is TGCGCCAGCAGCTTGGAAGGGACAGGGGGTAATTCACCCCTCCACTTT. Encoded protein: CASSLEGTGGNSPLHF.